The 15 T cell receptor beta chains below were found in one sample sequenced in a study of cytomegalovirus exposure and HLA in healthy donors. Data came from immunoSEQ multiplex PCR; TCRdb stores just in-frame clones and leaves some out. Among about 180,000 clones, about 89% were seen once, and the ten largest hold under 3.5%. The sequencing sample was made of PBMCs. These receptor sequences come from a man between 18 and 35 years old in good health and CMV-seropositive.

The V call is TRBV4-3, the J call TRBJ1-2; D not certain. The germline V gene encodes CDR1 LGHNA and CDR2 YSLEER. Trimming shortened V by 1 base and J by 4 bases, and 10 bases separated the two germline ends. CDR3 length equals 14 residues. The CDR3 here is CASSQVGVPYGYTF. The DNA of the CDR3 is TGCGCCAGCAGCCAAGTCGGGGTCCCCTATGGCTACACCTTC.

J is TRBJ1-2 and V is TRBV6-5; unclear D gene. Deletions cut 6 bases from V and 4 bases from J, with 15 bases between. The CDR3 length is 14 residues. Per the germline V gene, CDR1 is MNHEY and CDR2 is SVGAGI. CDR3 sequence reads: CASRNPQSPYGYTF. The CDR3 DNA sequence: TGTGCCAGCAGGAATCCACAGAGTCCCTATGGCTACACCTTC.

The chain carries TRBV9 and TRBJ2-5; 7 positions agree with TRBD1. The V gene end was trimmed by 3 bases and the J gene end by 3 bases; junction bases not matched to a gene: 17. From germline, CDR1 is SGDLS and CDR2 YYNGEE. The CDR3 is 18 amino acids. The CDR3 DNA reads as TGTGCCAGCAGCGCCCCTCAGACAGGGCATTTTTCCAAAGAGACCCAGTACTTC. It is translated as CASSAPQTGHFSKETQYF.

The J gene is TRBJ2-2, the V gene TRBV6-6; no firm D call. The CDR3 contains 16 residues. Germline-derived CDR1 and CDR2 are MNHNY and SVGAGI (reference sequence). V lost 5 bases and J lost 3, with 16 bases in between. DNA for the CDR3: TGTGCCAGCAGTCCCCCTGTTAGCACGGACACCGGGGAGCTGTTTTTT. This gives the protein CASSPPVSTDTGELFF.

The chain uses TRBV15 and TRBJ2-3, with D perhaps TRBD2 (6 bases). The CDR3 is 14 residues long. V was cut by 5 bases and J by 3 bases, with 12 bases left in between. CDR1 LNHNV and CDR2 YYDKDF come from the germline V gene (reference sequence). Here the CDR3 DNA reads TGTGCCACCAGCGCCCCAGGGAGGACAGATACGCAGTATTTT. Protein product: CATSAPGRTDTQYF. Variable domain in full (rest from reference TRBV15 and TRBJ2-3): DAMVIQNPRYQVTQFGKPVTLSCSQTLNHNVMYWYQQKSSQAPKLLFHYYDKDFNNEADTPDNFQSRRPNTSFCFLDIRSPGLGDTAMYLCATSAPGRTDTQYFGPGTRLTVL.

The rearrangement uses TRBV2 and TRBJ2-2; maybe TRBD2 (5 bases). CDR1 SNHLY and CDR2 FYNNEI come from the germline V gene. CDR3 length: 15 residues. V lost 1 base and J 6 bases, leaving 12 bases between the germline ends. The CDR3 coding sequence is TGTGCCAGCAGTGAAGAGGGCGGGCGGTCCGGGGAGCTGTTTTTT. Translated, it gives CASSEEGGRSGELFF. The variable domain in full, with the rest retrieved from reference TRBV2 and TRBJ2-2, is EPEVTQTPSHQVTQMGQEVILRCVPISNHLYFYWYRQILGQKVEFLVSFYNNEISEKSEIFDDQFSVERPDGSNFTLKIRSTKLEDSAMYFCASSEEGGRSGELFFGEGSRLTVL.

CDR3 residues: CASSLVAASTDTQYF. The CDR3 region has the DNA TGTGCCAGCAGCTTAGTAGCGGCTAGCACAGATACGCAGTATTTT. V usage is TRBV7-2 and J usage is TRBJ2-3; possible D gene TRBD2, 6 bases. Germline assignment: CDR1 SGHTA and CDR2 FQGNSA. The CDR3 contains 15 residues. Trimming took off 1 base at V and 0 bases at J, with 8 bases between the two ends. Full variable domain (missing parts from reference TRBV7-2 and TRBJ2-3): GAGVSQSPSNKVTEKGKDVELRCDPISGHTALYWYRQSLGQGLEFLIYFQGNSAPDKSGLPSDRFSAERTGGSVSTLTIQRTQQEDSAVYLCASSLVAASTDTQYFGPGTRLTVL.

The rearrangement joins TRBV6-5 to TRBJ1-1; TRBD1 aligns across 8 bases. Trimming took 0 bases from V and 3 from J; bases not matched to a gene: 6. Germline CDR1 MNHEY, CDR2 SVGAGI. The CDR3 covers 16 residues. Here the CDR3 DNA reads TGTGCCAGCAGTTACTCCAGGGGGCTTAGAGACACTGAAGCTTTCTTT. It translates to CASSYSRGLRDTEAFF.

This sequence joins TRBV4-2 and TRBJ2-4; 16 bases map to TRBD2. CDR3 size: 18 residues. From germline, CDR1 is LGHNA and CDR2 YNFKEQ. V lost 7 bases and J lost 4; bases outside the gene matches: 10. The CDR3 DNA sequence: TGTGCCAGCACCACGGGACTAGCGGGGGGGTCGGCTAAAAACATTCAGTACTTC. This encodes CASTTGLAGGSAKNIQYF.

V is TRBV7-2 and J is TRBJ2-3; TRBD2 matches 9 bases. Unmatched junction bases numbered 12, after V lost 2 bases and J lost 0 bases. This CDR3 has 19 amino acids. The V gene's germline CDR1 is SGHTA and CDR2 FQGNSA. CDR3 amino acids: CASSLLGLMREGSTDTQYF. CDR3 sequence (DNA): TGTGCCAGCAGCTTATTAGGGTTGATGCGGGAGGGAAGCACAGATACGCAGTATTTT.

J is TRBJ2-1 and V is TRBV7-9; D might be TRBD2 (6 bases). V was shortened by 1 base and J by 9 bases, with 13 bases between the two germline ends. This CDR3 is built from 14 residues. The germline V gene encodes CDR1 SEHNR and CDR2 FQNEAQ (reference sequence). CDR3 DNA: TGTGCCAGCAGCTTAGAAGCCCAGCGGGTTGAGCAGTTCTTC. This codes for CASSLEAQRVEQFF.

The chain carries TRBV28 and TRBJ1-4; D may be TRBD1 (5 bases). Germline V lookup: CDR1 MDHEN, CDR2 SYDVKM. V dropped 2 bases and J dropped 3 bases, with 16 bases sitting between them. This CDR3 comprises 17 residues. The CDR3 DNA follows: TGTGCCAGCAGTTTAGTCTCTCAAGGGGTGGCTAATGAAAAACTGTTTTTT. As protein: CASSLVSQGVANEKLFF.

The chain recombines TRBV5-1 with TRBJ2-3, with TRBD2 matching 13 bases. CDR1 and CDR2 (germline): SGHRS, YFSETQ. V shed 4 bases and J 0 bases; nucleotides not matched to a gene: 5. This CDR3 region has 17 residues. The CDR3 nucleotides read TGCGCCAGCAGCACCAGACTAGCGGGGGGTAGCACAGATACGCAGTATTTT. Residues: CASSTRLAGGSTDTQYF.

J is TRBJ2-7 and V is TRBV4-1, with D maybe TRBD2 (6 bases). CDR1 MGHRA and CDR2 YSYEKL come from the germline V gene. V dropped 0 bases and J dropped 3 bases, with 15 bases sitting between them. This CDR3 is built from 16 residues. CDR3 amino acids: CASSQEPGTGGYEQYF. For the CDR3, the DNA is TGCGCCAGCAGCCAAGAGCCCGGCACCGGGGGCTACGAGCAGTACTTC.

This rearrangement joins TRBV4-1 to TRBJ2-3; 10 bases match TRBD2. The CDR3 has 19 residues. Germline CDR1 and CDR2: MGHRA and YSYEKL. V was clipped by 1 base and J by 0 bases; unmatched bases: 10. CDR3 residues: CASSQASGRVLTSTDTQYF. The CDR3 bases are TGCGCCAGCAGCCAAGCCAGCGGGAGGGTCCTAACTAGCACAGATACGCAGTATTTT.